The 30 T cell receptor beta chains presented below share a single source sample, sequenced in a study of blood T cell repertoires in COVID-19. The data were produced by immunoSEQ multiplex PCR, yet TCRdb's version contains in-frame clones alone and is incomplete. Among about 160,000 clones listed, roughly 91% were seen once. The sequenced sample consisted of peripheral blood. The source of these receptors is a woman aged 45-65 years with acute or convalescent COVID-19.

A few counts support this clone. The chain has TRBV24-1 and TRBJ1-6, with D hard to call. The V and J ends lost 7 bases and 7 bases respectively, with 13 bases between them. CDR1 and CDR2 (germline): KGHDR, SFDVKD. This CDR3 contains 14 residues. This CDR3 reads CATRGSGMNSPLHF. CDR3 in DNA: TGTGCCACCAGGGGATCCGGGATGAATTCACCCCTCCACTTT.

The rearrangement uses TRBV28 and TRBJ1-6, with D perhaps matching TRBD1 (5 bases). V dropped 6 bases and J dropped 7 bases, with 19 bases sitting between them. Looked up from germline, CDR1 is MDHEN and CDR2 is SYDVKM. CDR3 size: 16 residues. The CDR3, as DNA: TGTGCCAGCAGCTTAAATGGGGGGGGACGGAATTCACCCCTCCACTTT. It encodes CASSLNGGGRNSPLHF. The whole variable domain, filled in from reference TRBV28 and TRBJ1-6, reads DVKVTQSSRYLVKRTGEKVFLECVQDMDHENMFWYRQDPGLGLRLIYFSYDVKMKEKGDIPEGYSVSREKKERFSLILESASTNQTSMYLCASSLNGGGRNSPLHFGNGTRLTVT.

The genes are TRBV2 and TRBJ1-1; 9 nucleotides match TRBD1. J was trimmed by 5 bases and V by 5 bases; bases with no gene match: 3. Germline CDR1 reads SNHLY; CDR2 reads FYNNEI. The CDR3 contains 13 residues. The CDR3 region has the DNA TGTGCCAGCAGTCCCGGGACAGGGACTGAAGCTTTCTTT. As protein: CASSPGTGTEAFF.

The V gene is TRBV5-1, the J gene TRBJ2-6; no firm D call. This CDR3 has 15 amino acids. CDR1 and CDR2 (germline): SGHRS, YFSETQ. Deletions cut 0 bases from V and 0 bases from J, with 4 bases between. The CDR3 is CASSLAGSGANVLTF. DNA of the CDR3: TGCGCCAGCAGCTTGGCCGGCTCTGGGGCCAACGTCCTGACTTTC.

Only one count was recorded for this clone. V and J are TRBV24-1 and TRBJ1-1, with D possibly matching TRBD1 (5 bases). The ends were cut back, 7 bases at V and 2 bases at J, with 13 bases in the middle. There are 14 residues in the CDR3. CDR1 is KGHDR, CDR2 SFDVKD, per germline. CDR3 nucleotides: TGTGCCACCAGGGAGGGAGACAGTAACACTGAAGCTTTCTTT. It specifies CATREGDSNTEAFF.

This rearrangement joins TRBV7-3 to TRBJ2-1; TRBD2 aligns across 9 bases. The ends lost 2 bases at V and 6 bases at J; junction bases unmatched: 5. The V gene's germline CDR1 is SGHTA and CDR2 FQGTGA. This CDR3 has 15 amino acids. Here the CDR3 reads CASSLLAGYPNEQFF. The CDR3 nucleotides read TGTGCCAGCAGCTTACTAGCGGGATACCCCAATGAGCAGTTCTTC. Variable domain in full (rest from reference TRBV7-3 and TRBJ2-1): GAGVSQTPSNKVTEKGKYVELRCDPISGHTALYWYRQSLGQGPEFLIYFQGTGAADDSGLPNDRFFAVRPEGSVSTLKIQRTERGDSAVYLCASSLLAGYPNEQFFGPGTRLTVL.

This sequence joins TRBV7-2 and TRBJ1-6, with D perhaps TRBD1 (5 bases). The CDR3 covers 16 residues. Germline V gene sequence: CDR1 SGHTA, CDR2 FQGNSA. Deletions cut 3 bases from V and 6 bases from J, with 15 bases between. CDR3 loop: CASSFRGTNPNSPLHF. CDR3 DNA sequence: TGTGCCAGCAGCTTTCGCGGGACGAACCCTAATTCACCCCTCCACTTT.

This clone was seen more than once but under ten times. The rearrangement joins TRBV2 to TRBJ1-5; the D gene is possibly TRBD1 (5 bases). V gave up 8 bases and J gave up 4 bases, with 12 bases separating them. The CDR3 runs 13 residues. Germline-derived CDR1 and CDR2 are SNHLY and FYNNEI. The CDR3 spells CASGRGSNQPQHF. The CDR3 DNA reads as TGTGCCAGCGGGCGGGGGAGTAATCAGCCCCAGCATTTT. Using reference TRBV2 and TRBJ1-5 for the parts outside the CDR3, the full variable domain is EPEVTQTPSHQVTQMGQEVILRCVPISNHLYFYWYRQILGQKVEFLVSFYNNEISEKSEIFDDQFSVERPDGSNFTLKIRSTKLEDSAMYFCASGRGSNQPQHFGDGTRLSIL.

The gene calls are TRBV28 and TRBJ2-2, with D hard to call. The CDR3 runs 15 residues. Per the germline V gene, CDR1 is MDHEN and CDR2 is SYDVKM. Trimming shortened V by 6 bases and J by 3 bases, and 14 bases separated the two germline ends. CDR3 loop: CASSPSVGYTGELFF. The CDR3 DNA follows: TGTGCCAGCAGCCCTTCGGTTGGTTACACCGGGGAGCTGTTTTTT.

This clone was recorded a few times. The rearrangement links TRBV2 to TRBJ1-2; 7 positions match TRBD1. Germline V gene sequence: CDR1 SNHLY, CDR2 FYNNEI. The CDR3 sequence is 13 residues long. Trimming removed 7 bases from V and 6 bases from J; junction bases left unmatched: 8. The CDR3 coding sequence is TGTGCCAGCAAACAGGGGCGCTTAGATGGCTACACCTTC. Its translation is CASKQGRLDGYTF.

The chain combines TRBV11-3 with TRBJ1-1; the D is unclear. The CDR3 is 16 amino acids. Germline lookup yields CDR1 SGHNT and CDR2 YENEEA. V lost 10 bases and J 1 base, leaving 22 bases between the germline ends. The CDR3 coding sequence is TGTGCCACCTTGAGGTTCGTCCGGGATAGGAACACTGAAGCTTTCTTT. Protein product: CATLRFVRDRNTEAFF. Using reference TRBV11-3 and TRBJ1-1 for the parts outside the CDR3, the full variable domain is EAGVVQSPRYKIIEKKQPVAFWCNPISGHNTLYWYLQNLGQGPELLIRYENEEAVDDSQLPKDRFSAERLKGVDSTLKIQPAELGDSAVYLCATLRFVRDRNTEAFFGQGTRLTVV.

The chain employs TRBV4-3 and TRBJ1-4; maybe TRBD1 (5 bases). Per the germline V gene, CDR1 is LGHNA and CDR2 is YSLEER. Trimming shortened V by 3 bases and J by 3 bases, and 14 bases separated the two germline ends. This CDR3 is 16 amino acids long. CDR3 coding DNA: TGCGCCAGCAGCCAGGGCCCTAAAGGGGCTAATGAAAAACTGTTTTTT. It codes for CASSQGPKGANEKLFF.

The sample holds one count of this clone. The rearrangement uses TRBV24-1 and TRBJ2-7; 7 nucleotides line up with TRBD1. There are 14 residues in the CDR3. The V gene end was trimmed by 2 bases and the J gene end by 2 bases; junction bases not matched to a gene: 2. CDR1 is KGHDR, CDR2 SFDVKD, per germline. CDR3: CATSDSGTAYEQYF. In nucleotides, the CDR3 is TGTGCCACCAGTGATTCCGGGACAGCCTACGAGCAGTACTTC.

The gene calls are TRBV10-3 and TRBJ1-2; TRBD1 agrees at 7 bases. The CDR3 loop spans 14 amino acids. Germline CDR1 is ENHRY and CDR2 is SYGVKD. The J segment lost 6 bases and the V segment lost 10 bases, leaving 14 bases of the junction unmatched. The CDR3, as DNA: TGTGCCACCGTGGAAACAGGGGCCTGGGATGGCTACACCTTC. This sequence encodes CATVETGAWDGYTF.

The CDR3 spells CASGGQGNSPLHF. As DNA, the CDR3 is TGTGCCAGTGGGGGACAGGGCAATTCACCCCTCCACTTT. This chain joins TRBV19 and TRBJ1-6, with 9 bases identical to TRBD1. From germline, CDR1 is LNHDA and CDR2 SQIVND (reference sequence). There are 13 residues in the CDR3. V shed 8 bases and J 7 bases; nucleotides not matched to a gene: 3.

V gene TRBV7-6 combines with J gene TRBJ2-1; TRBD2 agrees at 7 bases. The length of the CDR3 is 15 residues. Unmatched junction bases numbered 12, after V lost 5 bases and J lost 8 bases. Germline lookup yields CDR1 SGHVS and CDR2 FNYEAQ. The CDR3 is CASSPHLAGSDEQFF. CDR3 sequence (DNA): TGTGCCAGCAGCCCTCACTTAGCGGGTAGCGATGAGCAGTTCTTC.

This clone showed up just once. This rearrangement joins TRBV18 to TRBJ2-1; D unclear. CDR1 is KGHSH and CDR2 is LQKENI in the germline V gene. This CDR3 has 13 amino acids. V dropped 4 bases and J dropped 4 bases, with 8 bases sitting between them. The DNA of the CDR3 is TGTGCCAGCTCACTGTCCGAGTACAATGAGCAGTTCTTC. Translated: CASSLSEYNEQFF.

The chain carries TRBV18 and TRBJ1-2, with 11 bases lining up with TRBD1. The CDR3 sequence is 15 residues long. The ends lost 4 bases at V and 4 bases at J; junction bases unmatched: 5. Germline V lookup: CDR1 KGHSH, CDR2 LQKENI. CDR3 DNA sequence: TGTGCCAGCTCACGCCCGGGACAGGGGGTCTATGGCTACACCTTC. Translating it yields CASSRPGQGVYGYTF.

The chain links TRBV10-2 to TRBJ2-2, with TRBD1 matching over 7 bases. Germline V gene sequence: CDR1 WSHSY, CDR2 SAAADI. The CDR3 runs to 14 residues. Trimming removed 7 bases from V and 3 bases from J; junction bases left unmatched: 5. This chain's CDR3 is CASTDRVYTGELFF. Here the CDR3 DNA reads TGCGCCAGCACCGACAGGGTTTACACCGGGGAGCTGTTTTTT.

The gene calls are TRBV30 and TRBJ1-4; TRBD1 agrees at 9 bases. CDR1 GTSNPN and CDR2 SVGIG come from the germline V gene (reference sequence). The CDR3 length is 15 residues. The ends lost 1 base at V and 5 bases at J; junction bases unmatched: 5. The CDR3 spells CAWSGTGTGNEKLFF. Written as DNA, the CDR3 is TGTGCCTGGAGTGGAACCGGGACAGGGAATGAAAAACTGTTTTTT.

The chain uses TRBV2 and TRBJ2-7; 11 nucleotides align to TRBD1. Germline loops: CDR1 SNHLY, CDR2 FYNNEI. The CDR3 consists of 15 residues. V dropped 3 bases and J dropped 8; count of bases not matched to a gene: 9. Written as DNA, the CDR3 is TGTGCCAGCAGTGAGCGTGGACAGGGGGCGAATAAGCAGTACTTC. Translating gives CASSERGQGANKQYF.

The V and J genes are TRBV7-2 and TRBJ1-2; 9 positions match TRBD1. Germline trimming cut 1 base from V and 5 bases from J; bases unmatched to any gene: 11. Germline V gene lookup returns CDR1 SGHTA and CDR2 FQGNSA. This CDR3 comprises 17 residues. CDR3 nucleotides: TGTGCCAGCAGCTTAGAGGGACAGGGTTCGCCACTGTATGGCTACACCTTC. It is translated as CASSLEGQGSPLYGYTF.

J is TRBJ1-5 and V is TRBV28; 9 nucleotides align to TRBD1. This CDR3 region has 14 residues. J was trimmed by 6 bases and V by 5 bases; bases with no gene match: 5. The germline V gene has CDR1 MDHEN and CDR2 SYDVKM. DNA for the CDR3: TGTGCCAGCAGTACACAGGGGGCAGGTCAGCCCCAGCATTTT. Translated, it gives CASSTQGAGQPQHF.

J is TRBJ1-4 and V is TRBV4-3; D remains ambiguous. Trimming took off 4 bases at V and 3 bases at J, with 9 bases between the two ends. Looked up from germline, CDR1 is LGHNA and CDR2 is YSLEER. This CDR3 contains 14 residues. The CDR3 sequence: CASSLEGSNEKLFF. CDR3 bases: TGCGCCAGCAGCCTGGAGGGTTCTAATGAAAAACTGTTTTTT.

V is TRBV4-3 and J is TRBJ2-3; D may be TRBD2 (6 bases). The germline V and J ends were trimmed by 0 bases and 3 bases, with 13 bases remaining between them. The V gene's germline CDR1 is LGHNA and CDR2 YSLEER. This CDR3 is built from 16 residues. For the CDR3, the DNA is TGCGCCAGCAGCCAAGATTACGGAGGGCCTACAGATACGCAGTATTTT. It codes for CASSQDYGGPTDTQYF.

The chain is built from TRBV28 and TRBJ1-1, with D possibly TRBD1 on 6 matching bases. The CDR3 loop spans 14 amino acids. V was shortened by 4 bases and J by 4 bases, with 13 bases between the two germline ends. CDR1 is MDHEN, CDR2 SYDVKM, per germline. The chain's CDR3 is CASSSSGEFTEAFF. The CDR3 DNA reads TGTGCCAGCAGTTCTTCAGGGGAGTTCACTGAAGCTTTCTTT.

This rearrangement joins TRBV4-2 to TRBJ1-1; possibly TRBD1 for D (6 bases). This CDR3 has 14 amino acids. V lost 0 bases to trimming and J lost 7 bases, with 12 bases between them. Germline CDR1 is LGHNA and CDR2 is YNFKEQ. The CDR3 reads CASSQDKGGREAFF. For the CDR3, the DNA is TGTGCCAGCAGCCAAGATAAAGGGGGACGTGAAGCTTTCTTT.

CDR3 loop: CAWTPDSGGNTIYF. The CDR3 DNA reads as TGTGCCTGGACCCCAGACAGTGGTGGAAACACCATATATTTT. This chain links TRBV30 with TRBJ1-3; tentatively, D is TRBD1 (5 bases). The CDR3 is 14 amino acids. In germline, CDR1 is GTSNPN, CDR2 SVGIG (reference sequence). The V end lost 4 bases, the J end lost 3 bases, and 13 bases lay between the germline ends.

The chain uses TRBV9 and TRBJ2-2; D possibly corresponds to TRBD2 (6 bases). The V and J ends lost 0 bases and 5 bases respectively, with 14 bases between them. The CDR3 sequence is 16 residues long. Germline V gene lookup returns CDR1 SGDLS and CDR2 YYNGEE. As DNA, the CDR3 is TGTGCCAGCAGCGTAGTCAGGGAAGGGAGGACCGGGGAGCTGTTTTTT. It specifies CASSVVREGRTGELFF. Looking up the rest from reference TRBV9 and TRBJ2-2 gives the full variable domain: DSGVTQTPKHLITATGQRVTLRCSPRSGDLSVYWYQQSLDQGLQFLIQYYNGEERAKGNILERFSAQQFPDLHSELNLSSLELGDSALYFCASSVVREGRTGELFFGEGSRLTVL.

CDR3 bases: TGTGCTAGTGCTCTTAGCTTACCAGGGGGCAGGGCTGAAGCTTTCTTT. This sequence encodes CASALSLPGGRAEAFF. This rearrangement joins TRBV12-5 to TRBJ1-1; 8 positions match TRBD1. The junction had 16 bases not matched to a gene; V was cut back by 7 bases and J by 6 bases. Germline lookup yields CDR1 LGHNT and CDR2 FRNRAP. There are 16 residues in the CDR3.